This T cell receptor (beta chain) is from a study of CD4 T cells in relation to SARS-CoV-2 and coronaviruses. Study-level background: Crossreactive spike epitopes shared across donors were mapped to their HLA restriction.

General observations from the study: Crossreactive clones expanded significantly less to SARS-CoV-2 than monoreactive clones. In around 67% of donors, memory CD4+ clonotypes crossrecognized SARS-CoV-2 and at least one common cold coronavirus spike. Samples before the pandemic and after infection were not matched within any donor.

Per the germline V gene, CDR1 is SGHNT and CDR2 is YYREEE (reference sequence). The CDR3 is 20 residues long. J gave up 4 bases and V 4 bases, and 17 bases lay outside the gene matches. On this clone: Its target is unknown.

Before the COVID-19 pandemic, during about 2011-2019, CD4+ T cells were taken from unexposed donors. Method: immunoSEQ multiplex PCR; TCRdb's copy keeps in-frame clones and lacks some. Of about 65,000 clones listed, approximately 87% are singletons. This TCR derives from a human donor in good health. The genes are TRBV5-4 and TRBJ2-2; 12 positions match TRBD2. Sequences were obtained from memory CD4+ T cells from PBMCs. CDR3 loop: CASSMTLLAGGMRGTGELFF. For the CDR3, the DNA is TGTGCCAGCAGCATGACGCTACTAGCGGGAGGAATGCGGGGCACCGGGGAGCTGTTTTTT.